Below are 11 T cell receptor beta chains sequenced from a single sample in a study of beta chain features in type 1 diabetes. Of the isolated RNA, all was reverse transcribed, and so the sequenced material was expressed TCRB transcripts. Some clones are missing from TCRdb's copy, which holds only in-frame ones; the method was immunoSEQ multiplex PCR. The sample has fewer than 250,000 clones; about 71% are singletons. The specimen was naive CD4+ T cells from blood. The receptors shown here come from a man under 40 in good health.

The V call is TRBV19, the J call TRBJ2-5; D call uncertain. Germline V gene sequence: CDR1 LNHDA, CDR2 SQIVND (reference sequence). The CDR3 covers 12 residues. Deletions cut 6 bases from V and 3 bases from J, with 8 bases between. In nucleotides, the CDR3 is TGTGCCAGTAGCATCCCGAAAGAGACCCAGTACTTC. Residues: CASSIPKETQYF.

J is TRBJ1-5 and V is TRBV7-9, with 8 positions matching TRBD1. The CDR3 covers 13 residues. Unmatched junction bases numbered 1, after V lost 5 bases and J lost 4 bases. Germline CDR1 SEHNR, CDR2 FQNEAQ (reference sequence). Here the CDR3 DNA reads TGTGCCAGCAGCCACAGGGGGAATCAGCCCCAGCATTTT. It is translated as CASSHRGNQPQHF.

The chain combines TRBV7-8 with TRBJ2-3; 7 bases agree with TRBD2. Germline lookup yields CDR1 SGHVS and CDR2 FQNEAQ. V was clipped by 5 bases and J by 4 bases; unmatched bases: 6. The CDR3 length is 14 residues. CDR3 protein: CASSPWTSPDTQYF. As DNA, the CDR3 is TGTGCCAGCAGCCCTTGGACTAGTCCAGATACGCAGTATTTT.

The chain is built from TRBV29-1 and TRBJ1-1; weak D call: TRBD1 (6 bases). Germline values: CDR1 SQVTM, CDR2 ANQGSEA. This CDR3 region has 13 residues. V shed 6 bases and J shed 4 bases, with 15 bases lying between them. CDR3 sequence reads: CSVLGAPGTEAFF. The CDR3 DNA is TGCAGCGTCTTGGGGGCCCCGGGCACTGAAGCTTTCTTT.

This chain uses TRBV29-1 with TRBJ1-5; a possible D gene is TRBD1 (5 bases). This CDR3 spans 14 amino acids. Germline V gene data show CDR1 as SQVTM and CDR2 as ANQGSEA. V was cut by 4 bases and J by 3 bases, with 13 bases left in between. CDR3 DNA: TGCAGCGTTGTGGAAGGGGCTATCAATCAGCCCCAGCATTTT. This sequence encodes CSVVEGAINQPQHF.

The chain is built from TRBV2 and TRBJ2-5; D ambiguous. V was clipped by 7 bases and J by 3 bases, with 12 bases between them. Germline loops: CDR1 SNHLY, CDR2 FYNNEI. The CDR3 runs 13 residues. This chain's CDR3 is CASMGGTKETQYF. In DNA form, the CDR3 reads TGTGCCAGCATGGGCGGAACTAAAGAGACCCAGTACTTC.

J is TRBJ2-7 and V is TRBV4-2; D uncertain. V was pared by 0 bases and J by 0 bases, with 9 bases between. The germline gives CDR1 LGHNA, CDR2 YNFKEQ. The CDR3 has 15 residues. Here the CDR3 reads CASSQESISSYEQYF. The CDR3 DNA is TGTGCCAGCAGCCAAGAGAGTATCTCCTCCTACGAGCAGTACTTC.

The J gene is TRBJ1-5, the V gene TRBV7-2, with 11 bases that match TRBD1. The CDR3 length is 15 residues. The germline CDR1 and CDR2 sequences are SGHTA and FQGNSA. V shed 3 bases and J 7 bases; nucleotides not matched to a gene: 5. CDR3: CASSLDRGQGQPQHF. The CDR3 DNA sequence: TGTGCCAGCAGCTTGGACAGGGGGCAGGGACAGCCCCAGCATTTT. The variable domain in full, completed from reference TRBV7-2 and TRBJ1-5, reads GAGVSQSPSNKVTEKGKDVELRCDPISGHTALYWYRQSLGQGLEFLIYFQGNSAPDKSGLPSDRFSAERTGGSVSTLTIQRTQQEDSAVYLCASSLDRGQGQPQHFGDGTRLSIL.

V usage is TRBV30 and J usage is TRBJ2-1; 9 nucleotides agree with TRBD2. The CDR3 is made up of 15 amino acids. V shed 5 bases, J shed 4 bases, and the junction held 9 bases outside the gene matches. In germline, CDR1 is GTSNPN, CDR2 SVGIG (reference sequence). This chain's CDR3 is CAWFDRLAEYNEQFF. CDR3 DNA: TGTGCCTGGTTCGATAGACTAGCGGAATACAATGAGCAGTTCTTC.

This clone has a handful of counts. CDR3 region: CAWGRVHGELFF. CDR3 sequence (DNA): TGTGCCTGGGGCAGGGTGCACGGGGAGCTGTTTTTT. The chain carries TRBV30 and TRBJ2-2; D is perhaps TRBD1 (5 bases). Per germline, CDR1 GTSNPN and CDR2 SVGIG (reference sequence). Between the trimmed V and J ends, which lost 5 bases and 7 bases, there was a span of 11 bases. This CDR3 is 12 amino acids long.

The rearrangement links TRBV29-1 to TRBJ1-1; 7 positions agree with TRBD1. The J segment lost 9 bases and the V segment lost 4 bases, leaving 8 bases of the junction unmatched. Germline loops: CDR1 SQVTM, CDR2 ANQGSEA. The CDR3 consists of 12 residues. DNA of the CDR3: TGCAGCGTTGGAAGTGGGAGGGGGCAAGCTTTCTTT. Protein product: CSVGSGRGQAFF.